One sample yielded the 9 T cell receptor beta chains listed below, sequenced in a study of blood T cell repertoires in COVID-19. Measured with immunoSEQ multiplex PCR; TCRdb has only the in-frame clones, and not every one. Of fewer than 120,000 clones listed, less than 85% are singletons. Source material: peripheral blood. Source of these receptors: an elderly woman with acute or convalescent COVID-19.

V usage is TRBV27 and J usage is TRBJ2-7, with 11 bases matching TRBD1. Germline loops: CDR1 MNHEY, CDR2 SMNVEV (reference sequence). V was pared by 2 bases and J by 4 bases, with 7 bases of the junction left unmatched. The CDR3 is 16 residues long. This CDR3 is CASSLGQGALEYEQYF. The DNA of the CDR3 is TGTGCCAGCAGTTTAGGACAGGGGGCGCTTGAGTACGAGCAGTACTTC.

CDR3: CASSFSVAGGYEQYF. Here the CDR3 DNA reads TGCGCCAGCAGCTTTTCGGTAGCGGGGGGTTACGAGCAGTACTTC. The chain employs TRBV5-1 and TRBJ2-7; 10 bases map to TRBD2. The CDR3 covers 15 residues. V lost 2 bases and J lost 4; bases outside the gene matches: 6. Germline CDR1 and CDR2: SGHRS and YFSETQ.

This sequence joins TRBV5-1 and TRBJ1-4, with D tentatively TRBD1 (5 bases). The CDR3 covers 16 residues. V lost 3 bases and J lost 4, with 16 bases in between. The germline CDR1 and CDR2 sequences are SGHRS and YFSETQ. The CDR3 reads CASSSMGRGSNEKLFF. CDR3 coding DNA: TGCGCCAGCAGCTCTATGGGTAGGGGCAGTAATGAAAAACTGTTTTTT. The entire variable domain, with the rest obtained from reference TRBV5-1 and TRBJ1-4, is as follows: KAGVTQTPRYLIKTRGQQVTLSCSPISGHRSVSWYQQTPGQGLQFLFEYFSETQRNKGNFPGRFSGRQFSNSRSEMNVSTLELGDSALYLCASSSMGRGSNEKLFFGSGTQLSVL.

V and J are TRBV25-1 and TRBJ1-1, with D unresolved. The CDR3 length is 13 residues. Germline V gene sequence: CDR1 MGHDK, CDR2 SYGVNS. V shed 4 bases and J shed 1 base, with 7 bases lying between them. CDR3 sequence reads: CASSVPGNTEAFF. CDR3 DNA: TGTGCCAGCAGTGTCCCAGGGAACACTGAAGCTTTCTTT.

The chain carries TRBV5-4 and TRBJ1-2, with TRBD1 matching 8 bases. The germline CDR1 and CDR2 sequences are SGHNT and YYREEE (reference sequence). This CDR3 has 14 amino acids. With 7 bases clipped from V and 1 base from J, the junction kept 6 bases outside the gene matches. The CDR3 region has the DNA TGTGCCAGCCAGGACAGGGCGGGTAACTATGGCTACACCTTC. Amino acid sequence: CASQDRAGNYGYTF.

The CDR3 sequence is CASRADQEDYTF. In DNA form, the CDR3 reads TGCGCCAGCAGAGCCGATCAGGAAGACTACACCTTC. This chain joins TRBV5-1 and TRBJ1-2, with D hard to call. CDR3 length: 12 amino acids. The ends were cut back, 5 bases at V and 10 bases at J, with 15 bases in the middle. The germline gives CDR1 SGHRS, CDR2 YFSETQ.

This sequence joins TRBV3-1 (or the pseudogene TRBV3-2) and TRBJ2-2; tentatively, D is TRBD1 (6 bases). The CDR3 covers 14 residues. Germline V CDR1 and CDR2: LGHDT, YNNKEL (reference sequence). V was pared by 4 bases and J by 1 base, with 7 bases between. CDR3 in DNA: TGTGCCAGCAGCCTGGGACAGAACACCGGGGAGCTGTTTTTT. This gives the protein CASSLGQNTGELFF.

The rearrangement joins TRBV6-6 to TRBJ1-2; D not certain. This CDR3 has 15 residues. CDR1 and CDR2 (germline): MNHNY, SVGAGI (reference sequence). V lost 2 bases, J lost 4 bases, and 14 bases lay in between. The CDR3 DNA sequence: TGTGCCAGCAGTTACGCGCCCGAGGCATCCTATGGCTACACCTTC. This sequence encodes CASSYAPEASYGYTF.

J is TRBJ1-5 and V is TRBV7-8, with 7 positions matching TRBD1. CDR1 and CDR2 from the germline V gene are SGHVS and FQNEAQ. The junction had 4 bases not matched to a gene; V was cut back by 1 base and J by 4 bases. CDR3 size: 15 residues. The CDR3, as DNA: TGTGCCAGCAGCTTAGACAGGGGACCGAATCAGCCCCAGCATTTT. Encoded protein: CASSLDRGPNQPQHF.